This entry lists 16 T cell receptor beta chains sequenced from one sample in a study of blood T cell repertoires in COVID-19. The repertoire was sequenced with immunoSEQ multiplex PCR; TCRdb's copy has only in-frame clones and lacks some. The repertoire includes 20,000 to 25,000 clones, approximately 90% of them detected once, and about 25% sits in the top ten. Sequencing input: peripheral blood. The receptors originated from a human donor with active COVID-19. The donor label of this sample is uncertain.

The V and J genes are TRBV25-1 and TRBJ1-5, with 10 bases that match TRBD1. The junction had 7 bases not matched to a gene; V was cut back by 4 bases and J by 7 bases. Germline assignment: CDR1 MGHDK and CDR2 SYGVNS. This CDR3 region has 15 residues. In DNA form, the CDR3 reads TGTGCCAGCAGTGGGGAGGGACAGGGGATCCAGCCCCAGCATTTT. As protein: CASSGEGQGIQPQHF.

The chain recombines TRBV19 with TRBJ1-1; a weak D match, TRBD1 (5 bases). The CDR3 consists of 17 residues. In germline, CDR1 is LNHDA, CDR2 SQIVND (reference sequence). V was pared by 6 bases and J by 1 base, with 21 bases between. The CDR3 DNA is TGTGCCAGTAGAACGTACATCAGGGCGCTAGGGAACACTGAAGCTTTCTTT. This encodes CASRTYIRALGNTEAFF.

Only one count was recorded for this clone. The V and J genes are TRBV27 and TRBJ2-5, with TRBD1 matching 10 bases. CDR1 and CDR2 from the germline V gene are MNHEY and SMNVEV (reference sequence). The CDR3 has 15 amino acids. Trimming at V came to 5 bases and at J to 2 bases, leaving 5 bases not matched to a gene. CDR3 sequence reads: CASSTPGQGQETQYF. CDR3 in DNA: TGTGCCAGCAGTACACCGGGACAGGGGCAAGAGACCCAGTACTTC.

This clone is medium-sized in the sample. The J gene is TRBJ2-2, the V gene TRBV29-1; perhaps TRBD2 as D (6 bases). The CDR3 has 12 residues. Trimming took 3 bases from V and 7 from J, leaving 9 bases between them. Germline V gene data show CDR1 as SQVTM and CDR2 as ANQGSEA. As DNA, the CDR3 is TGCAGCGTTGATTTGCGGGGCGGGGAGCTGTTTTTT. Encoded protein: CSVDLRGGELFF.

V gene TRBV29-1 combines with J gene TRBJ2-3, with 7 bases lining up with TRBD1. Germline loops: CDR1 SQVTM, CDR2 ANQGSEA. The CDR3 totals 15 residues. Unmatched junction bases numbered 9, after V lost 4 bases and J lost 2 bases. DNA of the CDR3: TGCAGCGTTGTGGTGCGACAGGGATACACAGATACGCAGTATTTT. Residues: CSVVVRQGYTDTQYF.

This clone was found a few times. This rearrangement joins TRBV9 to TRBJ2-2; weak D call: TRBD1 (5 bases). This CDR3 is built from 13 residues. V lost 6 bases to trimming and J lost 6 bases, with 12 bases between them. Germline V gives CDR1 SGDLS, CDR2 YYNGEE. The CDR3 DNA follows: TGTGCCAGCACCAAGGGGCTGGCCGGGGAGCTGTTTTTT. Translation: CASTKGLAGELFF.

The chain links TRBV24-1 to TRBJ2-1, with a possible D match to TRBD1 (5 bases). This CDR3 is built from 17 residues. Germline lookup yields CDR1 KGHDR and CDR2 SFDVKD. Between the trimmed V and J ends, which lost 3 bases and 7 bases, there was a span of 21 bases. The CDR3 sequence is CATSDPLDTRAGNEQFF. In nucleotides, the CDR3 is TGTGCCACCAGTGATCCTTTGGACACCCGGGCAGGAAATGAGCAGTTCTTC.

This chain joins TRBV10-3 and TRBJ2-3; 7 positions agree with TRBD1. The J segment lost 5 bases and the V segment lost 11 bases, leaving 13 bases of the junction unmatched. Germline V gene sequence: CDR1 ENHRY, CDR2 SYGVKD. The CDR3 totals 14 residues. The CDR3 DNA reads as TGTGCCTCCAGAAGGGGGCAAGATGTAGATACGCAGTATTTT. As protein: CASRRGQDVDTQYF.

The chain couples TRBV10-3 to TRBJ2-5; TRBD1 aligns across 8 bases. The CDR3 loop spans 14 amino acids. Per the germline V gene, CDR1 is ENHRY and CDR2 is SYGVKD. The V and J ends lost 4 bases and 5 bases, in that order; junction bases with no gene match: 6. CDR3 amino acids: CAISGTGKDETQYF. The CDR3 DNA reads TGTGCCATCAGTGGGACAGGGAAGGATGAGACCCAGTACTTC.

The V call is TRBV27, the J call TRBJ1-4; 8 nucleotides agree with TRBD1. Germline V lookup: CDR1 MNHEY, CDR2 SMNVEV (reference sequence). Unmatched junction bases numbered 7, after V lost 5 bases and J lost 8 bases. This CDR3 region has 14 residues. In nucleotides, the CDR3 is TGTGCCAGCAGTGTCAGGGGGCACATGGAAAAACTGTTTTTT. Protein sequence: CASSVRGHMEKLFF.

This clone showed up just a few times. The chain couples TRBV19 to TRBJ1-6, with D maybe TRBD1 (5 bases). The germline gives CDR1 LNHDA, CDR2 SQIVND (reference sequence). This CDR3 has 13 residues. Trimming removed 3 bases at V and 10 bases at J, with 10 bases between. The CDR3 loop is CASSIWGVSPLHF. The CDR3, as DNA: TGTGCCAGTAGTATTTGGGGCGTCTCACCCCTCCACTTT.

V and J are TRBV12-3 or TRBV12-4 and TRBJ1-1; D may be TRBD1 (5 bases). V was pared by 7 bases and J by 1 base, with 10 bases between. This CDR3 has 13 residues. In DNA form, the CDR3 reads TGTGCCAGCACAGAAACAGGGAACACTGAAGCTTTCTTT. It encodes CASTETGNTEAFF.

The chain employs TRBV7-2 and TRBJ2-1; TRBD1 matches at 10 bases. Looked up from germline, CDR1 is SGHTA and CDR2 is FQGNSA. This CDR3 contains 15 residues. Unmatched junction bases numbered 6, after V lost 1 base and J lost 9 bases. CDR3 residues: CASSLGTGGRGEQFF. CDR3 nucleotide sequence: TGTGCCAGCAGCTTAGGGACAGGGGGTCGCGGTGAGCAGTTCTTC.

The V and J genes are TRBV4-1 and TRBJ1-1; D uncertain. With 1 base removed from V and 0 bases from J, the gap between germline ends came to 6 bases. Germline V CDR1 and CDR2: MGHRA, YSYEKL. The CDR3 totals 14 residues. The CDR3 DNA is TGCGCCAGCAGCCAAGCCGGGATGAACACTGAAGCTTTCTTT. Amino acid sequence: CASSQAGMNTEAFF.

This chain uses TRBV10-3 with TRBJ2-5; 10 bases line up with TRBD1. The CDR3 sequence is 17 residues long. Germline CDR1 and CDR2: ENHRY and SYGVKD. V was pared by 6 bases and J by 2 bases, with 12 bases of the junction left unmatched. The DNA of the CDR3 is TGTGCCATCAGGAGGTTGGGACAGGGGAATATGCAAGAGACCCAGTACTTC. Protein product: CAIRRLGQGNMQETQYF.

V usage is TRBV20-1 and J usage is TRBJ2-7, with 8 bases fitting TRBD2. Germline loops: CDR1 DFQATT, CDR2 SNEGSKA (reference sequence). J was trimmed by 4 bases and V by 3 bases; bases with no gene match: 11. The CDR3 totals 15 residues. The DNA for the CDR3 is TGCAGTGCTAGTTTCTCGGGGGGGAAGGGGTACGAGCAGTACTTC. This translates into CSASFSGGKGYEQYF.